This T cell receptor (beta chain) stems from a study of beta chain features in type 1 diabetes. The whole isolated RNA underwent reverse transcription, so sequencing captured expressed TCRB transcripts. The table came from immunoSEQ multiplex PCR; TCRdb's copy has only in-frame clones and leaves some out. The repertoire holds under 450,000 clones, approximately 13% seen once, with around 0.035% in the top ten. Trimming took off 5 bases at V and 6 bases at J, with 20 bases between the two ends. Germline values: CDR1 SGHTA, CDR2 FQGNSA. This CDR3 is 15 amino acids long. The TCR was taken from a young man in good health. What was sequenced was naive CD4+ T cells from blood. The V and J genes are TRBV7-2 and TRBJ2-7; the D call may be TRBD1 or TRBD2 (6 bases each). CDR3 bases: TGTGCCAGCAGCCCTGATGCCCGGGGGCAGGGCGAGCAGTACTTC. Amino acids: CASSPDARGQGEQYF.